These 27 T cell receptor beta chains were sequenced from one sample in a study of spatial heterogeneity in lung cancer (dated by TCRdb to between 2019 and 2020). Here is what the overall study found, with its caveats: A correlation was observed between the number of expanded intratumoral alpha and beta TCRs and the tumor nonsynonymous mutation count.

The time point label corresponds to: sample taken at primary tumor resection. Receptors were amplified or captured by 5' RACE. TCRdb names NextSeq 500 as the instrument used. TCRdb cleaned the public reads at Q25 with fastp, built clones with MiXCR and kept in-frame beta chains. Each entry merges the rows of one CDR3 protein and shows their most common DNA and genes. A total of about 9,800 distinct CDR3 sequences appear in this sample, roughly 50% of them only once. The ten largest clones add up to roughly 30% of the sample. No antigen has been identified for these receptors. The sample was lung tumor tissue, taken at surgery. These receptors all come from a female donor with early-stage non-small cell lung cancer.

In the case of this clonotype: Found in a library prepared for alpha chains, this beta chain is an off-target read, and its abundance has little meaning. The V gene is TRBV20-1, the J gene TRBJ2-5; 8 nucleotides match TRBD1. This CDR3 spans 13 amino acids. After removal of 6 bases from V and 4 bases from J, the junction contained 7 bases not matched to a gene. Germline CDR1 and CDR2: DFQATT and SNEGSKA (reference sequence). DNA for the CDR3: TGCAGTGCATTTATACAGGGGGGAGAGACCCAGTACTTC. This sequence encodes CSAFIQGGETQYF.

To note about this clonotype: The library was built for alpha chains, so this beta chain is an off-target read and its size means little. The genes are TRBV5-1 and TRBJ1-6; a possible D gene is TRBD1 (5 bases). CDR1 SGHRS and CDR2 YFSETQ come from the germline V gene. This CDR3 contains 12 residues. Trimming took 6 bases from V and 7 from J, leaving 8 bases between them. The CDR3, as DNA: TGCGCCAGCACCGGGGGAAATTCACCCCTCCACTTT. Translating it yields CASTGGNSPLHF.

In regard to this clonotype: This beta chain came through as a stray read in a library set up for alpha chains, and its size says little. The rearrangement joins TRBV11-2 to TRBJ2-6; D not resolved. V was clipped by 2 bases and J by 1 base, with 6 bases between them. The CDR3 has 15 residues. In germline, CDR1 is SGHAT, CDR2 FQNNGV. The CDR3 DNA follows: TGTGCCAGCAGCTTAATTACATCTGGGGCCAACGTCCTGACTTTC. Its protein is CASSLITSGANVLTF.

Comment on this clonotype: This beta chain is a stray sequence in a library constructed for alpha chains; its clone size is not meaningful. The chain combines TRBV20-1 with TRBJ1-5; D possibly corresponds to TRBD1 (5 bases). Germline V gene data show CDR1 as DFQATT and CDR2 as SNEGSKA (reference sequence). The CDR3 contains 14 residues. The germline V and J ends were trimmed by 1 base and 3 bases, with 10 bases remaining between them. The CDR3 is CSARVGGYNQPQHF. CDR3 bases: TGCAGTGCTAGAGTGGGGGGTTACAATCAGCCCCAGCATTTT.

To note about this clonotype: Because this beta chain is a stray read in a library intended to capture alpha chains, its abundance should not be given much weight. Here the CDR3 DNA reads TGTGCCAGCAGCTTAGCGCGCGGTGGCACTGAAGCTTTCTTT. Translated, it gives CASSLARGGTEAFF. V is TRBV7-8 and J is TRBJ1-1; D gene uncertain. The V end was cut by 0 bases, the J end by 4 bases, with 9 bases between. The germline CDR1 and CDR2 sequences are SGHVS and FQNEAQ. CDR3 length: 14 amino acids. Supplemented by reference TRBV7-8 and TRBJ1-1, the full variable domain reads GAGVSQSPRYKVAKRGQDVALRCDPISGHVSLFWYQQALGQGPEFLTYFQNEAQLDKSGLPSDRFFAERPEGSVSTLKIQRTQQEDSAVYLCASSLARGGTEAFFGQGTRLTVV.

This clonotype was observed a handful of times. This beta chain appears as a stray read in a library generated for alpha chains; its size is not informative. The rearrangement links TRBV11-2 to TRBJ1-2; no definite D call. CDR1 and CDR2 from the germline V gene are SGHAT and FQNNGV. Trimming left V 5 bases short and J 10 bases short, with 14 bases between. The CDR3 is made up of 12 amino acids. The CDR3 protein is CASSKLYADYTF. The CDR3 region has the DNA TGTGCCAGCAGCAAGCTCTACGCTGACTACACCTTC.

As for this clonotype: Because this beta chain is a stray read in a library intended to capture alpha chains, its abundance should not be given much weight. The chain carries TRBV6-5 and TRBJ1-2; tentative D call: TRBD1 (5 bases). The CDR3 spans 16 residues. Trimming cost V 2 bases and J 4 bases, with 17 bases left between them. Germline loops: CDR1 MNHEY, CDR2 SVGAGI. The CDR3 nucleotides read TGTGCCAGCAGTTACCCACCTGGCAGGGCCCTCTATGGCTACACCTTC. Translating it yields CASSYPPGRALYGYTF.

A word on this clonotype: This beta chain is off target for a library built for alpha chains, so its abundance means little. The chain combines TRBV29-1 with TRBJ2-5, with 7 positions matching TRBD1. This CDR3 has 16 residues. CDR1 and CDR2 (germline): SQVTM, ANQGSEA. J gave up 5 bases and V 5 bases, and 17 bases lay outside the gene matches. The CDR3 sequence: CSVQLSGTALLETQYF. Written as DNA, the CDR3 is TGCAGCGTTCAGTTATCCGGGACAGCGCTTTTGGAGACCCAGTACTTC.

In the case of this clonotype: Since it is a stray read in a library aimed at alpha chains, this beta chain has a size that is not meaningful. This sequence joins TRBV7-9 and TRBJ1-6; no reliable D call. This CDR3 has 19 residues. The V end was cut by 0 bases, the J end by 0 bases, with 15 bases between. CDR1 is SEHNR and CDR2 is FQNEAQ in the germline V gene (reference sequence). CDR3 in amino acids: CASSLAEGKGSSYNSPLHF. The DNA of the CDR3 is TGTGCCAGCAGCTTAGCGGAGGGAAAGGGAAGCTCCTATAATTCACCCCTCCACTTT.

In its sample, this clonotype was seen a few times. This beta chain was picked up by a library intended for alpha chains and is off target, so its count carries little meaning. The genes are TRBV7-3 and TRBJ1-2; TRBD1 matches 9 bases. V shed 4 bases, J shed 5 bases, and the junction held 5 bases outside the gene matches. The CDR3 has 14 amino acids. From germline, CDR1 is SGHTA and CDR2 FQGTGA. Written as DNA, the CDR3 is TGTGCCAGCAGCTCGGACAGGGGTCGGTATGGCTACACCTTC. It is translated as CASSSDRGRYGYTF.

With regard to this clonotype: This beta chain is off target for a library built for alpha chains, so its abundance means little. V gene TRBV6-1 combines with J gene TRBJ2-5, with D hard to call. The V end lost 4 bases, the J end lost 4 bases, and 10 bases lay between the germline ends. The CDR3 sequence is 13 residues long. From germline, CDR1 is MNHNS and CDR2 SASEGT. CDR3 in DNA: TGTGCCAGCAGTGGGACCCCGCGAGAGACCCAGTACTTC. This codes for CASSGTPRETQYF.

About this clonotype itself: Found in a library prepared for alpha chains, this beta chain is an off-target read, and its abundance has little meaning. The rearrangement links TRBV7-6 to TRBJ2-7; maybe TRBD1 (6 bases). Trimming took 3 bases from V and 6 from J, leaving 12 bases between them. The CDR3 is 13 amino acids. Per germline, CDR1 SGHVS and CDR2 FNYEAQ. CDR3 DNA: TGTGCCAGCAGCTTTCAGGGGACCTTCGAGCAGTACTTC. This encodes CASSFQGTFEQYF.

With respect to this clonotype: Since the library was made to target alpha chains, this beta chain is a stray read and its abundance is not meaningful. The chain carries TRBV7-2 and TRBJ1-5; perhaps TRBD1 as D (5 bases). CDR3 length: 15 amino acids. Germline V gives CDR1 SGHTA, CDR2 FQGNSA. V lost 5 bases and J 4 bases, leaving 15 bases between the germline ends. CDR3 loop: CASSRLQGDNQPQHF. The CDR3, as DNA: TGTGCCAGCAGCCGATTACAAGGGGATAATCAGCCCCAGCATTTT.

Concerning this clonotype: Found in a library prepared for alpha chains, this beta chain is an off-target read, and its abundance has little meaning. The chain employs TRBV7-9 and TRBJ1-2; D might be TRBD1 (5 bases). Trimming removed 0 bases at V and 4 bases at J, with 12 bases between. The V gene's germline CDR1 is SEHNR and CDR2 FQNEAQ (reference sequence). This CDR3 has 15 residues. The CDR3 protein is CASSLAGGLGYGYTF. Written as DNA, the CDR3 is TGTGCCAGCAGCTTAGCTGGGGGATTGGGCTATGGCTACACCTTC.

To note about this clonotype: The library was prepared for alpha chains; this beta chain is a stray read, so its frequency means little. This CDR3 reads CASSLGGALANQPQHF. The CDR3 coding sequence is TGTGCCAGCAGTTTAGGGGGGGCGCTGGCCAATCAGCCCCAGCATTTT. The V call is TRBV12-3 or TRBV12-4, the J call TRBJ1-5; D is possibly TRBD1 (6 bases). CDR3 length equals 16 residues. The V end lost 1 base, the J end lost 3 bases, and 13 bases lay between the germline ends.

The table lists this clonotype with a few counts. For a library built for alpha chains, this beta chain is a stray read; little rests on its size. The V gene is TRBV28, the J gene TRBJ2-3, with 9 bases fitting TRBD2. CDR3 size: 16 residues. V lost 4 bases to trimming and J lost 2 bases; unmatched junction nucleotides: 7. Germline V lookup: CDR1 MDHEN, CDR2 SYDVKM. CDR3 nucleotides: TGTGCCAGCAGTTGGGCGGGGGGGCCAGACACAGATACGCAGTATTTT. It is translated as CASSWAGGPDTDTQYF.

On this clonotype itself: A library made for alpha chains picked up this beta chain off target, so its size means little. V is TRBV7-6 and J is TRBJ1-4; 8 nucleotides align to TRBD1. Losses at the gene ends were 3 bases for V and 12 bases for J; bases not matched to a gene: 15. The germline CDR1 and CDR2 sequences are SGHVS and FNYEAQ. The CDR3 loop spans 16 amino acids. Written as DNA, the CDR3 is TGTGCCAGCAGCTTCCAAAGTGGTGGCAGGGGGCAAGAACTGTTTTTT. This sequence encodes CASSFQSGGRGQELFF. The full variable domain, with the rest looked up from reference TRBV7-6 and TRBJ1-4, is GAGVSQSPRYKVTKRGQDVALRCDPISGHVSLYWYRQALGQGPEFLTYFNYEAQQDKSGLPNDRFSAERPEGSISTLTIQRTEQRDSAMYRCASSFQSGGRGQELFFGSGTQLSVL.

Comments on this clonotype: Being off target in a library aimed at alpha chains, this beta chain has a size of little meaning. The chain combines TRBV4-1 with TRBJ2-3; D is perhaps TRBD1 (5 bases). Trimming removed 5 bases at V and 4 bases at J, with 22 bases between. CDR3 length: 17 amino acids. From germline, CDR1 is MGHRA and CDR2 YSYEKL. The CDR3 reads CASSSKRGRAVADTQYF. The CDR3 nucleotides are TGCGCCAGCAGCTCTAAACGTGGCAGGGCGGTGGCAGATACGCAGTATTTT.

A note on this clonotype: This beta chain is a stray read from a library made for alpha chains; its abundance is not meaningful. The CDR3 region is CAISVDPGYGYTF. CDR3 sequence (DNA): TGTGCCATCAGTGTTGACCCTGGCTATGGCTACACCTTC. The chain uses TRBV10-3 and TRBJ1-2; no clear D gene. The length of the CDR3 is 13 residues. The V gene's germline CDR1 is ENHRY and CDR2 SYGVKD. Deletions cut 4 bases from V and 4 bases from J, with 10 bases between.

As concerns this clonotype: This beta chain came through as a stray read in a library set up for alpha chains, and its size says little. The V call is TRBV4-2, the J call TRBJ2-7; D gene uncertain. With 1 base removed from V and 4 bases from J, the gap between germline ends came to 5 bases. Germline assignment: CDR1 LGHNA and CDR2 YNFKEQ. The CDR3 extends over 12 amino acids. The CDR3 region has the DNA TGTGCCAGCAGCCAAGGGCGGTACGAGCAGTACTTC. Encoded protein: CASSQGRYEQYF.

This clonotype appeared a few times. With the library built for alpha chains, this beta chain is off target and its frequency is not meaningful. The rearrangement links TRBV9 to TRBJ1-2; 9 bases agree with TRBD1. CDR1 and CDR2 from the germline V gene are SGDLS and YYNGEE. Trimming removed 3 bases from V and 4 bases from J; junction bases left unmatched: 10. The CDR3 is 16 residues long. CDR3 sequence: CASSALTGTGSYGYTF. The DNA for the CDR3 is TGTGCCAGCAGCGCGCTCACCGGGACAGGGAGCTATGGCTACACCTTC.

This clonotype was recorded once. This beta chain came through as a stray read in a library set up for alpha chains, and its size says little. The gene calls are TRBV27 and TRBJ1-5; D is uncertain. Between the trimmed V and J ends, which lost 5 bases and 0 bases, there was a span of 8 bases. Per germline, CDR1 MNHEY and CDR2 SMNVEV (reference sequence). This CDR3 contains 14 residues. CDR3 nucleotide sequence: TGTGCCAGCAGTGCAGGAGGTAGCAATCAGCCCCAGCATTTT. Translating it yields CASSAGGSNQPQHF.

To note about this clonotype: With the library built for alpha chains, this beta chain is off target and its frequency is not meaningful. V is TRBV20-1 and J is TRBJ1-2; D is undetermined. CDR3 length equals 12 residues. The germline CDR1 and CDR2 sequences are DFQATT and SNEGSKA (reference sequence). V was cut by 8 bases and J by 2 bases, with 12 bases left in between. The CDR3 here is CSPHSSNYGYTF. In nucleotides, the CDR3 is TGCAGTCCCCACAGTTCCAACTATGGCTACACCTTC.

Of note for this clonotype: A library made for alpha chains picked up this beta chain off target, so its size means little. The chain links TRBV12-3 or TRBV12-4 to TRBJ1-5; D call uncertain. Trimming took off 3 bases at V and 1 base at J, with 4 bases between the two ends. This CDR3 is 13 amino acids long. Here the CDR3 reads CASSFHSNQPQHF. DNA of the CDR3: TGTGCCAGCAGTTTCCACAGCAATCAGCCCCAGCATTTT.

This clonotype was counted a few times. For a library built for alpha chains, this beta chain is a stray read; little rests on its size. The CDR3 DNA reads as TGCAGTGGACTGGTCCAAGAGACCCAGTACTTC. It encodes CSGLVQETQYF. The V and J genes are TRBV20-1 and TRBJ2-5, with D hard to call. Per germline, CDR1 DFQATT and CDR2 SNEGSKA (reference sequence). Trimming cost V 7 bases and J 1 base, with 7 bases left between them. The CDR3 is 11 residues long.

Details on this clonotype: The library was designed around alpha chains, so this beta chain is a stray read whose abundance carries little weight. The V gene is TRBV5-8, the J gene TRBJ1-2; no clear D. CDR3 size: 16 residues. Germline lookup yields CDR1 SGHTS and CDR2 YDEGEE. The germline V and J ends were trimmed by 0 bases and 1 base, with 13 bases remaining between them. The CDR3 DNA sequence: TGTGCCAGCAGCTTGGATCGCCCGCCCATTAACTATGGCTACACCTTC. It is translated as CASSLDRPPINYGYTF.

A note on this clonotype: A library prepared for alpha chains yielded this beta chain as an off-target read; its size is of little meaning. The chain has TRBV30 and TRBJ1-6; D remains unclear. CDR3 length: 14 residues. In germline, CDR1 is GTSNPN, CDR2 SVGIG (reference sequence). Trimming left V 2 bases short and J 9 bases short, with 14 bases between. The CDR3 DNA sequence: TGTGCCTGGAGTAGCCTAACACTACGTTCACCCCTCCACTTT. Encoded protein: CAWSSLTLRSPLHF.